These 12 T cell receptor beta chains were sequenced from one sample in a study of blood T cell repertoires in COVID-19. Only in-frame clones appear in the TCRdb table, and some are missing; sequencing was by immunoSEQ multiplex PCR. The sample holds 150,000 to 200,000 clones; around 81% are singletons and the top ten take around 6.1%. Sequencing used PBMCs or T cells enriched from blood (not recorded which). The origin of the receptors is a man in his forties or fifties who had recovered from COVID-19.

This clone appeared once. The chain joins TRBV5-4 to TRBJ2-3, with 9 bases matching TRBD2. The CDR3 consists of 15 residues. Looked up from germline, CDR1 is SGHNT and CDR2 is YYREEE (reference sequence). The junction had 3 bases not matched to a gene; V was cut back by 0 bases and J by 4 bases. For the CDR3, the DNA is TGTGCCAGCAGCTTGGAAGCTAGCGGGGCAGATACGCAGTATTTT. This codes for CASSLEASGADTQYF.

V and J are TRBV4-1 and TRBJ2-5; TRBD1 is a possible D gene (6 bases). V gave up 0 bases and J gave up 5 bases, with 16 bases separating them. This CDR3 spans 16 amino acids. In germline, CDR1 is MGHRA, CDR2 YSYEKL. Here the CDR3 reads CASSQDRTGSGETQYF. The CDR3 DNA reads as TGCGCCAGCAGCCAAGATCGTACAGGGTCGGGGGAGACCCAGTACTTC.

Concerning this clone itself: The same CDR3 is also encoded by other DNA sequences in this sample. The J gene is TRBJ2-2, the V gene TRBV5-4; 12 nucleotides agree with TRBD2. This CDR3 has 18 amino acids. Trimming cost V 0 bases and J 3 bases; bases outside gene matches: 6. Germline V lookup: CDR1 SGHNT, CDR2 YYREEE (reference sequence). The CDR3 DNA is TGTGCCAGCAGCTTGGGGCTAGCGGGGGGGCCGGACACCGGGGAGCTGTTTTTT. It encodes CASSLGLAGGPDTGELFF.

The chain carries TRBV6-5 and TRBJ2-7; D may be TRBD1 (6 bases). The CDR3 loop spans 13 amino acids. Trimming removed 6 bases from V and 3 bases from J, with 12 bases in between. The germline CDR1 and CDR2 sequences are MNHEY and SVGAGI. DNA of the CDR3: TGTGCCAGCAGCGCCGGGACACACTACGAGCAGTACGTC. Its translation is CASSAGTHYEQYV.

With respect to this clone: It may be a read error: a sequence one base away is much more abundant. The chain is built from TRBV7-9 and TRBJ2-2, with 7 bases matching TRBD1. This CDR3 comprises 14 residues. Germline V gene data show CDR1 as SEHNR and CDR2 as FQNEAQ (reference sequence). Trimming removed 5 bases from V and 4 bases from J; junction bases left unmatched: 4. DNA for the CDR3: TGTGCCAGCAGCGCCAGGGGGATCACCGGGGAGCTGTTTTTT. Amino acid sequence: CASSARGITGELFF.

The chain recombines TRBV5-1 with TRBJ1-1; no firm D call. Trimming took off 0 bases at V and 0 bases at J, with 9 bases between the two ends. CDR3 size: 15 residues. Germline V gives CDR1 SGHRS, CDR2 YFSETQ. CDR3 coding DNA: TGCGCCAGCAGCTTGGCCGGGATCTTGAACACTGAAGCTTTCTTT. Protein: CASSLAGILNTEAFF. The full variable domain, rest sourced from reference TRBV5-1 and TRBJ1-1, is KAGVTQTPRYLIKTRGQQVTLSCSPISGHRSVSWYQQTPGQGLQFLFEYFSETQRNKGNFPGRFSGRQFSNSRSEMNVSTLELGDSALYLCASSLAGILNTEAFFGQGTRLTVV.

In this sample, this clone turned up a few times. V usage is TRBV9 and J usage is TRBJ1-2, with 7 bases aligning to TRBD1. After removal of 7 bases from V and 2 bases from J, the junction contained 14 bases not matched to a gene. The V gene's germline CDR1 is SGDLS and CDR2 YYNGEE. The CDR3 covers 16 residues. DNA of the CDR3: TGTGCCAGCCGATCTGGGAAGGGACAGTTGAACTATGGCTACACCTTC. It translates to CASRSGKGQLNYGYTF.

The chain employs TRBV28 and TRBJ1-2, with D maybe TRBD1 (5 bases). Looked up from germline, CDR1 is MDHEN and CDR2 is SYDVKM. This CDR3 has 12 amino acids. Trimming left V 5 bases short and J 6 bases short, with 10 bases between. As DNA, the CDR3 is TGTGCCAGCAGTGGGCAGGGTCATGGCTACACCTTC. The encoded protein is CASSGQGHGYTF.

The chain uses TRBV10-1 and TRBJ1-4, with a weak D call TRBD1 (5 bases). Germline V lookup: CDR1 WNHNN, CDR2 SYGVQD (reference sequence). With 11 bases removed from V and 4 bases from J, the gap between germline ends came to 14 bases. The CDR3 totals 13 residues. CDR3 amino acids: CAASGGINEKLFF. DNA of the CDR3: TGCGCCGCCAGCGGGGGAATTAATGAAAAACTGTTTTTT.

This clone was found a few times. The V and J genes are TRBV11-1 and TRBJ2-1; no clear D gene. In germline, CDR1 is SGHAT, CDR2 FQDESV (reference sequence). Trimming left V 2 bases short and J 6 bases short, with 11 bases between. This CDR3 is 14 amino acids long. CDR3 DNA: TGTGCCAGCAGCTTAAACCTGGCAGTCAATGAGCAGTTCTTC. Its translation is CASSLNLAVNEQFF.

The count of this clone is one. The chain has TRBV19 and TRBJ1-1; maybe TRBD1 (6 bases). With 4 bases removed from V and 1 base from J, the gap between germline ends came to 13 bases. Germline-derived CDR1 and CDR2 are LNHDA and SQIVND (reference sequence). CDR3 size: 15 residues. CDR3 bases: TGTGCCAGTAGTAAGGAGACAGGTTGGAACACTGAAGCTTTCTTT. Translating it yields CASSKETGWNTEAFF.

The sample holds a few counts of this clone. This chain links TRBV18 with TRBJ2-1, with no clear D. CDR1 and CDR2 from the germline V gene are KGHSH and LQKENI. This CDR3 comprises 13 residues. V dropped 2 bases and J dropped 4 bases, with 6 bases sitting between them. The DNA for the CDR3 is TGTGCCAGCTCACCAGCTAAGTACAATGAGCAGTTCTTC. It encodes CASSPAKYNEQFF.